This passage covers 6 T cell receptor beta chains from one sample sequenced in a study of blood T cell repertoires in COVID-19. The protocol was immunoSEQ multiplex PCR, while the TCRdb copy is restricted to in-frame clones and leaves out a portion. This sample has 150,000 to 200,000 clones, with roughly 76% found just once. Material for sequencing was peripheral blood. All receptors come from a woman of 80 years or more with COVID-19, enrolled during active disease.

The chain couples TRBV15 to TRBJ1-3; TRBD1 aligns across 7 bases. Trimming took 0 bases from V and 0 from J; bases not matched to a gene: 11. CDR1 is LNHNV, CDR2 YYDKDF, per germline (reference sequence). The CDR3 runs to 19 residues. CDR3 protein: CATSRDLGNRGISGNTIYF. CDR3 DNA: TGTGCCACCAGCAGAGATCTCGGCAACAGGGGTATCTCTGGAAACACCATATATTTT.

The chain carries TRBV28 and TRBJ1-2; D perhaps matches TRBD1 (6 bases). This CDR3 contains 16 residues. The germline V and J ends were trimmed by 4 bases and 5 bases, with 20 bases remaining between them. Per the germline V gene, CDR1 is MDHEN and CDR2 is SYDVKM. CDR3 DNA sequence: TGTGCCAGCAGTTCCCCCGGGGGGGGCAGGGTATATGGCTACACCTTC. Amino acid sequence: CASSSPGGGRVYGYTF.

V and J are TRBV5-1 and TRBJ2-1, with 11 bases lining up with TRBD2. The V gene's germline CDR1 is SGHRS and CDR2 YFSETQ. V lost 0 bases and J lost 4; bases outside the gene matches: 6. There are 17 residues in the CDR3. CDR3 sequence: CASSLEVGLAGYNEQFF. CDR3 bases: TGCGCCAGCAGCTTGGAGGTCGGACTAGCGGGTTACAATGAGCAGTTCTTC. Looking up the rest from reference TRBV5-1 and TRBJ2-1 gives the full variable domain: KAGVTQTPRYLIKTRGQQVTLSCSPISGHRSVSWYQQTPGQGLQFLFEYFSETQRNKGNFPGRFSGRQFSNSRSEMNVSTLELGDSALYLCASSLEVGLAGYNEQFFGPGTRLTVL.

The V and J genes are TRBV11-2 and TRBJ2-3; 7 positions match TRBD2. This CDR3 is built from 17 residues. Germline V gene sequence: CDR1 SGHAT, CDR2 FQNNGV. With V trimmed by 1 base and J by 2 bases, 9 bases remained unmatched. The CDR3 spells CASSLVGGAGITDTQYF. CDR3 coding DNA: TGTGCCAGCAGCTTAGTCGGGGGAGCGGGGATCACAGATACGCAGTATTTT.

This chain links TRBV5-1 with TRBJ2-3; D ambiguous. The germline V gene encodes CDR1 SGHRS and CDR2 YFSETQ. The V gene lost 0 bases and the J gene lost 2 bases, with 7 bases spanning the gap. This CDR3 has 14 residues. CDR3 sequence (DNA): TGCGCCAGCAGCTTGGGGGCGAACACAGATACGCAGTATTTT. This encodes CASSLGANTDTQYF.

V gene TRBV7-9 combines with J gene TRBJ1-2, with 9 bases fitting TRBD1. Germline values: CDR1 SEHNR, CDR2 FQNEAQ (reference sequence). This CDR3 is built from 14 residues. V lost 4 bases and J lost 6; bases outside the gene matches: 6. DNA of the CDR3: TGTGCCAGCAGCTCCCAGGGGACAGGGAATGGCTACACCTTC. This sequence encodes CASSSQGTGNGYTF.